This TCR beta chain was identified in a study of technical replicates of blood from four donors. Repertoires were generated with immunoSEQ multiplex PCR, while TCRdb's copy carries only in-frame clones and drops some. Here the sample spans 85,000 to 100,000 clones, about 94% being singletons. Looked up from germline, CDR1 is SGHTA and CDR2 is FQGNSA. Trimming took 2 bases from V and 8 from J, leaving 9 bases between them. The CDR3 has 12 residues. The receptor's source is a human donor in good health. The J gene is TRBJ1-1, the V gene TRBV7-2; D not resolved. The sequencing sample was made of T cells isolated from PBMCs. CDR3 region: CASSLMGREAFF. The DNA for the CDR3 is TGTGCCAGCAGCTTAATGGGCAGAGAAGCTTTCTTT.